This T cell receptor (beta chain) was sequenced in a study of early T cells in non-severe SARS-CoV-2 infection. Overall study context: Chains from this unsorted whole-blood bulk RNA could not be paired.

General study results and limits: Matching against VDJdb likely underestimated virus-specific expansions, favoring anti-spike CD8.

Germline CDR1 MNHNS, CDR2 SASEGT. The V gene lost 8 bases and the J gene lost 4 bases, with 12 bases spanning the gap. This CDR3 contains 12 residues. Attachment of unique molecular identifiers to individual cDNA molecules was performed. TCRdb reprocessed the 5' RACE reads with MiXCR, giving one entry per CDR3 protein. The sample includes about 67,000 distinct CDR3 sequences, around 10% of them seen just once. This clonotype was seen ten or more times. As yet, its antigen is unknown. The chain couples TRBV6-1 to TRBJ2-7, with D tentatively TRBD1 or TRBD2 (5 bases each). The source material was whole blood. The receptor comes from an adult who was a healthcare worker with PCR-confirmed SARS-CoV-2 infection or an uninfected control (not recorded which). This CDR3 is CASAGAVYEQYF. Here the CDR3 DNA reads TGTGCCAGCGCCGGGGCGGTGTACGAGCAGTACTTC.